The present TCR beta chain was sequenced within a study of T cell repertoires in cytomegalovirus infection. Study summary: Public TCR beta signatures indicated both CMV infection and matching HLA type. Study conclusions and caveats: Frequencies of public TCR beta families were cumulated, and this identified carriers of CMV plus the relevant HLA. CMV-specific HLA-C-restricted TCR beta clonotypes dominated the ex vivo response.

For this clonotype: Antigen unknown.

Germline lookup yields CDR1 SQVTM and CDR2 ANQGSEA. V gave up 4 bases and J gave up 0 bases; unmatched junction bases: 11. The CDR3 loop spans 18 amino acids. TCRdb recomputed calls from the reads with MiXCR, one row per CDR3 protein. The sample carries roughly 640,000 distinct CDR3 sequences, approximately 25% recorded once. The sequenced material came from CD8+ T cells from PBMCs. This TCR was recovered from a human donor in good health (CMV status not recorded). Some clones in this sample may be carry-over from other donors' samples. V is TRBV29-1 and J is TRBJ2-1, with 11 bases aligning to TRBD2. The CDR3 reads CSVGGLAGGESSYNEQFF. The DNA of the CDR3 is TGCAGCGTTGGCGGGCTAGCGGGGGGCGAGAGCTCCTACAATGAGCAGTTCTTC.